This T cell receptor (beta chain) is from a study of cytomegalovirus exposure and HLA in healthy donors. This clone was detected only a few times. Measured with immunoSEQ multiplex PCR; TCRdb has only the in-frame clones, and not every one. The table includes 80,000 to 100,000 clones, 87% detected once. Trimming pared 3 bases from V and 0 bases from J, leaving 15 bases between. This CDR3 spans 17 amino acids. In germline, CDR1 is SGDLS, CDR2 YYNGEE. The sequencing input was PBMCs. This clonotype originated in a woman in her thirties in good health and CMV-seronegative. This sequence joins TRBV9 and TRBJ2-2, with D tentatively TRBD2 (6 bases). The CDR3 nucleotides are TGTGCCAGCAGCGCGCCCAGGGTAGCGGCGAACACCGGGGAGCTGTTTTTT. As protein: CASSAPRVAANTGELFF. Looking up the rest from reference TRBV9 and TRBJ2-2 gives the full variable domain: DSGVTQTPKHLITATGQRVTLRCSPRSGDLSVYWYQQSLDQGLQFLIQYYNGEERAKGNILERFSAQQFPDLHSELNLSSLELGDSALYFCASSAPRVAANTGELFFGEGSRLTVL.